This T cell receptor beta chain was found in a study of cytomegalovirus exposure and HLA in healthy donors. General study findings and limits: The study assumed roughly uniform donor sequencing depth for presence/absence analyses.

V was clipped by 4 bases and J by 3 bases, with 15 bases between them. This CDR3 region has 15 residues. The germline CDR1 and CDR2 sequences are SEHNR and FQNEAQ (reference sequence). Researchers ran the PCR with 60 Vbeta and 13 Jbeta primers. Assay used: immunoSEQ multiplex PCR; TCRdb lists only in-frame clones, some missing. The repertoire holds 110,000 to 150,000 clones, with approximately 80% as singletons. Remarks on this clone: What it recognizes is unknown.

This clonotype originated in a male donor in good health and CMV-seronegative. The chain carries TRBV7-9 and TRBJ2-5; D gene unclear. Sequences were obtained from PBMCs. CDR3: CASSYPGVQKETQYF. CDR3 bases: TGTGCCAGCAGCTACCCTGGAGTTCAGAAAGAGACCCAGTACTTC.